This TCR beta chain was captured by sequencing in a study of blood T cell repertoires in COVID-19. On the study more broadly: Researchers got acute and convalescent COVID-19 samples from the United States, Italy and Spain. PBMCs, B-cell-depleted T cells, or T cells provided the cDNA or gDNA that made up the material.

This clone has a count of ten or more. Sequenced by immunoSEQ multiplex PCR; TCRdb stores in-frame clones only, minus some. The data hold roughly 38,000 clones, with about 76% observed a single time. The Seattle site enrolled patients during active infection and followed them longitudinally. Losses at the gene ends were 4 bases for V and 0 bases for J; bases not matched to a gene: 1. This CDR3 has 15 amino acids. Germline V lookup: CDR1 LNHDA, CDR2 SQIVND (reference sequence). The sequence was obtained from a man between 65 and 85 years old with COVID-19, enrolled during active disease. The chain links TRBV19 to TRBJ2-3; 10 positions agree with TRBD2. The sequenced material came from peripheral blood. CDR3 sequence (DNA): TGTGCCAGTAGTACTAGCGGGAGTAGCACAGATACGCAGTATTTT. This codes for CASSTSGSSTDTQYF.